The source of this T cell receptor (beta chain) is a study of chronic HIV infection and antiretroviral therapy. This CDR3 spans 15 amino acids. Germline V gene data show CDR1 as MDHEN and CDR2 as SYDVKM. V was shortened by 3 bases and J by 5 bases, with 16 bases between the two germline ends. TCRdb processed the 5' RACE reads anew with MiXCR; each CDR3 protein has one entry. The table lists 39,000 or so distinct CDR3 sequences, roughly 8% of them singletons. The sequenced material came from peripheral blood. The source of this sequence is an adult who had HIV and had not received antiretroviral therapy, or was an uninfected healthy control (not recorded which). The chain has TRBV28 and TRBJ2-5, with D perhaps TRBD1 or TRBD2 (6 bases each). This chain's CDR3 is CASSFLEGGVETQYF. CDR3 bases: TGTGCCAGCAGTTTCCTGGAGGGGGGAGTGGAGACCCAGTACTTC.